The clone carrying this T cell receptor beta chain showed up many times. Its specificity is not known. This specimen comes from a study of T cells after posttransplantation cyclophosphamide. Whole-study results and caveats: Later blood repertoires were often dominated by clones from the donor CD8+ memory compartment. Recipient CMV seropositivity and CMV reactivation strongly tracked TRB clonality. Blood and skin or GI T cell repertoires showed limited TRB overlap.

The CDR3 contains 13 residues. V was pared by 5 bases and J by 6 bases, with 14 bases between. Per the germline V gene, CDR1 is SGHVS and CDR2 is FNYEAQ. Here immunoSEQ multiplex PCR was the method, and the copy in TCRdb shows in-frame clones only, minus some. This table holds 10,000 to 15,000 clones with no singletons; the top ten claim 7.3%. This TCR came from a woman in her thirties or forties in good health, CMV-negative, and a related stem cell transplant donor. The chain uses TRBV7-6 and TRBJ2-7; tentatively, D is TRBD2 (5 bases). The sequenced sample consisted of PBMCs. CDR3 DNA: TGTGCCAGCAGCGGTACCGGGGTAGGCGAGCAGTACTTC. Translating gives CASSGTGVGEQYF.